Described below is a single T cell receptor (beta chain) sequence and its context. Its matching antigen is unknown. This sample is drawn from a study of T-cell reconstitution after alpha-beta-depleted transplantation in children. General study points: T-cell numbers and diversity, one year after transplant, stemmed largely from T cells that were newly produced. Several hundred graft clones that had expanded were reportedly the source of alpha-beta T cells about two months after transplant. The origin of high day-60 TCRbeta diversity in some patients lay in surviving recipient T cells and thymic progenitors.

Trimming took off 0 bases at V and 4 bases at J, with 8 bases between the two ends. Germline CDR1 and CDR2: SGHRS and YFSETQ. This CDR3 spans 13 amino acids. The authors prepared the TCRbeta library with unique molecular identifiers. TCRdb analysed the PCR reads with MiXCR anew, one entry per CDR3 protein. The sample carries 530,000 or so distinct CDR3 sequences, 25% to 30% recorded once. This TCR derives from a boy in the first two years of life with Wiskott-Aldrich syndrome, due to receive a stem cell transplant. The sample consisted of PBMCs, taken before TCRalphabeta/CD19-depleted stem cell transplant. This chain joins TRBV5-1 and TRBJ2-7; D is possibly TRBD1 (6 bases). The CDR3 here is CASSLEGVYEQYF. The DNA for the CDR3 is TGCGCCAGCAGCTTGGAGGGGGTTTACGAGCAGTACTTC.